The clone carrying this T cell receptor beta chain was recorded at least ten times. This CDR3 has 13 amino acids. Germline CDR1 is SGDLS and CDR2 is YYNGEE. The V gene lost 0 bases and the J gene lost 6 bases, with 8 bases spanning the gap. This sample is drawn from a study of shared clonotypes between healthy human individuals. Libraries were prepared by immunoSEQ multiplex PCR; TCRdb keeps only in-frame clonotypes and omits some of them. The sample contains some 92,000 clones, over 40% of which appear only once. The chain is built from TRBV9 and TRBJ2-3, with D uncertain. This TCR derives from a woman between 35 and 50 years old in good health. Some clones in this sample may be carry-over from other donors' samples. Sample: PBMCs. The DNA for the CDR3 is TGTGCCAGCAGCGTAGAATTCGTGGATACGCAGTATTTT. Translating it yields CASSVEFVDTQYF.